This section outlines one T cell receptor (beta chain) sequence together with its context. This entry comes from a study of blood T cell repertoires in COVID-19. Overall study context: Samples came from the United States, Italy and Spain, spanning acute and convalescent COVID-19.

Germline lookup yields CDR1 MDHEN and CDR2 SYDVKM. The CDR3 extends over 13 amino acids. The germline V and J ends were trimmed by 6 bases and 1 base, with 9 bases remaining between them. The study drew participants aged 18 to 89 years from 20 to 30 US areas. Clinical history as reported by participants underpinned cohort assignment. Per the authors' pipeline: Amplification of reference gene primers provided the estimated nucleated cell counts. The protocol was immunoSEQ multiplex PCR, while the TCRdb copy is restricted to in-frame clones and leaves out a portion. V and J calls and clone size are copied from that table; D and trimming were computed from the DNA. The sample has more than 200,000 clones; about nine tenths are singletons.

The chain is built from TRBV28 and TRBJ1-1; a weak D match, TRBD1 (5 bases). Sequencing was carried out using PBMCs or T cells enriched from blood (not recorded which). This sequence was found in a woman in her twenties or thirties with acute COVID-19. CDR3 loop: CASRSTGNTEAFF. CDR3 sequence (DNA): TGTGCCAGCAGATCTACAGGGAACACTGAAGCTTTCTTT.